Following are 6 T cell receptor beta chains from one sample sequenced in a study of blood T cell repertoires in COVID-19. The protocol was immunoSEQ multiplex PCR, while the TCRdb copy is restricted to in-frame clones and leaves out a portion. The table shows 250,000 to 400,000 clones, with around 90% occurring only once. Sequencing was performed on peripheral blood. All receptors come from a woman aged 25 to 39 with COVID-19, enrolled during active disease.

The V gene is TRBV4-2, the J gene TRBJ1-1, with 8 bases fitting TRBD1. The V and J ends lost 4 bases and 10 bases, in that order; junction bases with no gene match: 14. Germline V CDR1 and CDR2: LGHNA, YNFKEQ. The CDR3 is 15 residues long. The CDR3 coding sequence is TGTGCCAGCAGCCCCCAGTGGGGCAGTCAGGGGGCAGCTTTCTTT. Protein product: CASSPQWGSQGAAFF.

This chain joins TRBV24-1 and TRBJ1-6; D unclear. Per germline, CDR1 KGHDR and CDR2 SFDVKD. The CDR3 runs to 13 residues. The germline V and J ends were trimmed by 4 bases and 7 bases, with 7 bases remaining between them. This chain's CDR3 is CATSESENSPLHF. For the CDR3, the DNA is TGTGCCACCAGTGAATCAGAAAATTCACCCCTCCACTTT.

V usage is TRBV5-4 and J usage is TRBJ2-5; a possible D gene is TRBD1 (6 bases). The CDR3 contains 14 residues. Trimming pared 3 bases from V and 1 base from J, leaving 10 bases between. Germline V gives CDR1 SGHNT, CDR2 YYREEE (reference sequence). As DNA, the CDR3 is TGTGCCAGCAGCTCGACAGGCCTCCAAGAGACCCAGTACTTC. This encodes CASSSTGLQETQYF.

The V gene is TRBV5-1, the J gene TRBJ2-1; 12 nucleotides line up with TRBD2. This CDR3 region has 17 residues. The germline gives CDR1 SGHRS, CDR2 YFSETQ. V shed 7 bases, J shed 5 bases, and the junction held 13 bases outside the gene matches. The CDR3 loop reads CASLIRLAGEGDNEQFF. The CDR3 nucleotides read TGCGCCAGCTTAATTAGACTAGCGGGAGAGGGGGACAATGAGCAGTTCTTC.

This clone was counted between two and nine times. The chain employs TRBV4-2 and TRBJ2-1; maybe TRBD2 (6 bases). Trimming removed 3 bases at V and 7 bases at J, with 16 bases between. Germline CDR1 is LGHNA and CDR2 is YNFKEQ. This CDR3 is 15 amino acids long. The CDR3 region has the DNA TGTGCCAGCAGCCAGGGGAGCGTGGAGGGTAATGAGCAGTTCTTC. It encodes CASSQGSVEGNEQFF.

This clone is a singleton in its sample. The chain carries TRBV5-5 and TRBJ1-2; D is undetermined. Per germline, CDR1 SGHKS and CDR2 YYEKEE (reference sequence). Deletions cut 3 bases from V and 7 bases from J, with 10 bases between. This CDR3 is 12 amino acids long. CDR3 loop: CASSSDSFGYTF. In DNA, the CDR3 is TGTGCCAGCAGCTCGGACTCTTTTGGCTACACCTTC.